These 14 T cell receptor beta chains were all obtained from the same sample, sequenced in a study of T-cell reconstitution after alpha-beta-depleted transplantation in children. Unique molecular identifiers were incorporated into the prepared TCRbeta library. TCRdb re-called the PCR reads with MiXCR, one entry per CDR3 protein. This table has about 980,000 distinct CDR3 sequences, 25% to 35% appearing once. This material consisted of PBMCs, mostly from graft donor cells, taken 360 days after TCRalphabeta/CD19-depleted stem cell transplant. These receptors originate from a boy less than two years old who had a stem cell transplant for SCID, so the T cells may come from the graft donor.

The chain recombines TRBV2 with TRBJ2-5; D gene unclear. The CDR3 is 13 amino acids. Germline V gene sequence: CDR1 SNHLY, CDR2 FYNNEI. V shed 7 bases and J shed 2 bases, with 11 bases lying between them. In DNA, the CDR3 is TGTGCCAGCAACGGCAGGATGCAAGAGACCCAGTACTTC. Translated: CASNGRMQETQYF.

This rearrangement joins TRBV6-5 to TRBJ2-7; D call uncertain. The CDR3 sequence is 13 residues long. Germline CDR1 reads MNHEY; CDR2 reads SVGAGI. With 6 bases removed from V and 0 bases from J, the gap between germline ends came to 9 bases. CDR3 protein: CASRYSASYEQYF. The DNA for the CDR3 is TGTGCCAGCAGATACAGTGCCTCCTACGAGCAGTACTTC.

This clonotype showed up just a few times. Here the CDR3 DNA reads TGCGCCAGCCGGACTAGCGGTTTAAGAAATGAGCAGTTCTTC. It yields the protein CASRTSGLRNEQFF. The chain couples TRBV5-1 to TRBJ2-1, with 10 nucleotides matching TRBD2. The V and J ends lost 7 bases and 7 bases, in that order; junction bases with no gene match: 8. CDR1 is SGHRS and CDR2 is YFSETQ in the germline V gene. The CDR3 loop spans 14 amino acids.

The rearrangement uses TRBV27 and TRBJ2-3, with TRBD1 identical over 8 bases. This CDR3 has 14 amino acids. V gave up 5 bases and J gave up 6 bases; unmatched junction bases: 7. Germline V gene data show CDR1 as MNHEY and CDR2 as SMNVEV (reference sequence). CDR3 protein: CASSLTGAFDTQYF. CDR3 coding DNA: TGTGCCAGCAGTCTGACAGGGGCTTTCGATACGCAGTATTTT.

This clonotype was found a few times. The gene calls are TRBV7-8 and TRBJ1-6; 8 nucleotides match TRBD1. The V and J ends lost 5 bases and 7 bases, in that order; junction bases with no gene match: 7. Germline CDR1 is SGHVS and CDR2 is FQNEAQ. There are 15 residues in the CDR3. The CDR3 here is CASSNRQGLNSPLHF. The CDR3 DNA follows: TGTGCCAGCAGCAACCGACAGGGGCTAAATTCACCCCTCCACTTT.

Only a few counts were recorded for this clonotype. V and J are TRBV3-1 and TRBJ1-1; maybe TRBD1 (5 bases). Trimming took 4 bases from V and 5 from J, leaving 14 bases between them. Germline CDR1 is LGHDT and CDR2 is YNNKEL (reference sequence). The CDR3 is 14 residues long. As DNA, the CDR3 is TGTGCCAGCAGCCCTCTCAGGGTGCGGACTGAAGCTTTCTTT. The encoded protein is CASSPLRVRTEAFF.

This chain uses TRBV7-3 with TRBJ1-5, with D unclear. Germline assignment: CDR1 SGHTA and CDR2 FQGTGA. This CDR3 spans 13 amino acids. V lost 0 bases, J lost 6 bases, and 6 bases lay in between. The CDR3 spells CASSLTRSQPQHF. The CDR3 nucleotides read TGTGCCAGCAGCTTAACCCGCAGTCAGCCCCAGCATTTT.

In this sample, this clonotype turned up a few times. The chain recombines TRBV20-1 with TRBJ2-6; 10 positions agree with TRBD1. The CDR3 length is 15 residues. In germline, CDR1 is DFQATT, CDR2 SNEGSKA (reference sequence). V dropped 3 bases and J dropped 2; count of bases not matched to a gene: 1. The CDR3 nucleotides are TGCAGTGCTAGGACAGGGGGCACTGGGGCCAACGTCCTGACTTTC. Protein: CSARTGGTGANVLTF.

The rearrangement uses TRBV10-3 and TRBJ2-1; TRBD2 might be the D (5 bases). Deletions cut 4 bases from V and 8 bases from J, with 12 bases between. Germline V gene lookup returns CDR1 ENHRY and CDR2 SYGVKD. The CDR3 covers 13 residues. The DNA of the CDR3 is TGTGCCATCAGTGGGGATAGCGCCGATGAGCAGTTCTTC. This encodes CAISGDSADEQFF.

The chain recombines TRBV10-3 with TRBJ2-1, with 10 bases matching TRBD1. From germline, CDR1 is ENHRY and CDR2 SYGVKD. The CDR3 contains 17 residues. V lost 5 bases to trimming and J lost 3 bases; unmatched junction nucleotides: 10. For the CDR3, the DNA is TGTGCCATCAGTCCCGGGACAGGGGCTAACCTCTACAATGAGCAGTTCTTC. Translation gives CAISPGTGANLYNEQFF.

This clonotype was seen a few times. The J gene is TRBJ2-5, the V gene TRBV27; 7 bases match TRBD2. Looked up from germline, CDR1 is MNHEY and CDR2 is SMNVEV (reference sequence). This CDR3 contains 14 residues. V shed 3 bases and J 5 bases; nucleotides not matched to a gene: 6. The CDR3 region is CASSFHAGEETQYF. For the CDR3, the DNA is TGTGCCAGCAGTTTTCATGCGGGGGAGGAGACCCAGTACTTC.

The V call is TRBV15, the J call TRBJ2-7, with TRBD1 matching 7 bases. After removal of 2 bases from V and 2 bases from J, the junction contained 12 bases not matched to a gene. The CDR3 has 17 amino acids. CDR1 and CDR2 (germline): LNHNV, YYDKDF (reference sequence). CDR3 sequence reads: CATSRTPRQGPPYEQYF. For the CDR3, the DNA is TGTGCCACCAGCAGAACCCCCCGACAGGGCCCCCCCTACGAGCAGTACTTC.

This clonotype has a handful of counts. The chain links TRBV12-3 or TRBV12-4 to TRBJ2-1, with 11 bases fitting TRBD1. With 5 bases clipped from V and 6 bases from J, the junction kept 6 bases outside the gene matches. This CDR3 comprises 15 residues. CDR3 residues: CASSERDRGINEQFF. In nucleotides, the CDR3 is TGTGCCAGCAGTGAACGGGACAGGGGGATCAATGAGCAGTTCTTC.

This chain joins TRBV20-1 and TRBJ2-7; tentative D call: TRBD1 (5 bases). V was clipped by 3 bases and J by 3 bases, with 18 bases between them. Germline CDR1 DFQATT, CDR2 SNEGSKA (reference sequence). The CDR3 length is 15 residues. The CDR3 region has the DNA TGCAGTGCTAGCCGAATCCTGACAGCTTACTACGAGCAGTACTTC. This sequence encodes CSASRILTAYYEQYF.